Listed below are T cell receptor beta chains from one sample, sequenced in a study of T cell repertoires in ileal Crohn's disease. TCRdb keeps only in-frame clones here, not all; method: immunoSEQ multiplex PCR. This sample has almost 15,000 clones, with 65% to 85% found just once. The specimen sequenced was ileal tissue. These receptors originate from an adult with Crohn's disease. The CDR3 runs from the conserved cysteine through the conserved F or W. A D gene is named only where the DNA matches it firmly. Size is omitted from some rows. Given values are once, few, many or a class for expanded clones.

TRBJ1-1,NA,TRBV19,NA,CASSVLSGGVSTEAFF,TGTGCCAGTAGTGTCCTCAGCGGGGGTGTCAGCACTGAAGCTTTCTTT
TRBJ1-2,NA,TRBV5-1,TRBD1,CASSLAMGTGGYTF,TGCGCCAGCAGCTTGGCCATGGGGACAGGGGGATACACCTTC
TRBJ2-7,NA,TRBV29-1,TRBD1,CSVRQGSYEQYF,TGCAGCGTCAGACAGGGCAGCTACGAGCAGTACTTC
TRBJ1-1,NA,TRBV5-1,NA,CASRYAEGNTEAFF,TGCGCCAGCAGATATGCTGAGGGGAACACTGAAGCTTTCTTT
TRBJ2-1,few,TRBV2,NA,CATTLWGNEQFF,TGTGCCACCACCTTATGGGGCAATGAGCAGTTCTTC
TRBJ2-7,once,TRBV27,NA,CATRPRVSYEQYF,TGTGCCACCCGCCCCAGGGTCTCCTACGAGCAGTACTTC
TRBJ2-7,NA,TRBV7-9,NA,CASSRGWDGPYEQYF,TGTGCCAGCAGCCGGGGCTGGGACGGACCCTACGAGCAGTACTTC
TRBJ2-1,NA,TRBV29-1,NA,CSVVVVLDEQFF,TGCAGCGTTGTGGTCGTCTTGGATGAGCAGTTCTTC
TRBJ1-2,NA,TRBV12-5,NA,CASAPVGGNNYGYTF,TGTGCTAGTGCCCCGGTAGGGGGGAATAACTATGGCTACACCTTC
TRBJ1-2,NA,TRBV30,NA,CAWSTMVGYTF,TGTGCCTGGAGCACTATGGTAGGCTACACCTTC
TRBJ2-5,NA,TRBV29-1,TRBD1,CSVDRAPETQYF,TGCAGCGTGGACAGGGCCCCGGAGACCCAGTACTTC
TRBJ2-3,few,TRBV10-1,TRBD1,CASSPTGVGDTQYF,TGCGCCAGCAGCCCGACAGGGGTGGGAGATACGCAGTATTTT
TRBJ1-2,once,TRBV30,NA,CAWTDTHYGYTF,TGTGCCTGGACGGACACTCACTATGGCTACACCTTC
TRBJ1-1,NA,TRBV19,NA,CASIKTAEAFF,TGTGCCAGTATCAAAACTGCTGAAGCTTTCTTT
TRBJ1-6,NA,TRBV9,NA,CASSVGGAKNSPLHF,TGTGCCAGCAGCGTAGGGGGAGCTAAGAATTCACCCCTCCACTTT
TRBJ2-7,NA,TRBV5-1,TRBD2,CASSFGGSPYEQYF,TGCGCCAGCAGCTTTGGCGGGAGCCCCTACGAGCAGTACTTC
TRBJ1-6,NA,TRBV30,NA,CACPEARVGSPLHF,TGTGCCTGTCCTGAAGCCAGGGTGGGTTCACCCCTCCACTTT
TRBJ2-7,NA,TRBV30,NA,CAWSPNYEQYF,TGTGCCTGGAGCCCCAATTACGAGCAGTACTTC
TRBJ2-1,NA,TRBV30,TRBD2,CAWSVLAGTYNEQFF,TGTGCCTGGAGTGTGCTAGCGGGCACCTACAATGAGCAGTTCTTC
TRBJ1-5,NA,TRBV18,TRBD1,CASSQDRGHQPQHF,TGTGCCAGCTCACAAGACAGGGGGCATCAGCCCCAGCATTTT
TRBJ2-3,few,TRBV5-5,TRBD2,CASRPSASGRTDTQYF,TGTGCCAGCAGGCCTTCGGCTAGCGGGCGCACAGATACGCAGTATTTT